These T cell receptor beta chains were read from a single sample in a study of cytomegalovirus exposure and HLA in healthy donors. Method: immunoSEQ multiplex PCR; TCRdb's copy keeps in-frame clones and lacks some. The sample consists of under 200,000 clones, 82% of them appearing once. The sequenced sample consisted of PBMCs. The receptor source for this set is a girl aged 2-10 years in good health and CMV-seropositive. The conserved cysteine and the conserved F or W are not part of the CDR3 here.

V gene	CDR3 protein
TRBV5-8	ASSPDPWVASTDTQY
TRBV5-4	ASSWVGGEQY
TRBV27	ASSFRKTASGTGELF
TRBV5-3	ARSLDRGKETQY
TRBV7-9	ASSYPGPRRTDTQY
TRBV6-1	ASSTRREYGKEQY
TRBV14	ASSQAGTGGEQF
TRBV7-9	ASSQSNRDEQY
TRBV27	ASSFIGGGGNEQF
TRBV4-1	ASSPKDGRVGEKLF
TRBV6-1	ASNPDSRRGQPQH
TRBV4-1	ASSQEPGYTEAF
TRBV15	ASAIDRGNTIY
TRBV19	ATDDRGGYSGANVLT
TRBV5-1	ASSLGPARGNQPQH
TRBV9	ASSAGGGHTGELF
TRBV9	ASSGYGTDGFRVY
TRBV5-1	ASSLAGGEETQY
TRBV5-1	ASSPTGTGPGTETQY
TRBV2	AGRSGDGYGYT
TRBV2	ASSLDSNYGYT
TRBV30	CAGFAYEQY
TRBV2	ASQGWGGPNQPQH
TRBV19	ASSSSGISTDTQY
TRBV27	ASSLKAAGQY
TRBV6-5	ASSSSGTGGGNTIY
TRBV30	AWSEWVTRGYT
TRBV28	ASSVSGGNQPQH
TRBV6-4	ASSSGNTGELF
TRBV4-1	ASSQGGRAYNEQF
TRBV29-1	SVDQRGTDTQY